The rows below give T cell receptor beta chains drawn from one sample of a study of T-cell reconstitution after alpha-beta-depleted transplantation in children. TCRdb analysed the PCR reads with MiXCR anew, one entry per CDR3 protein. The sample contains fewer than 550,000 distinct CDR3 sequences, 16% of which appear only once. Sequencing used PBMCs, mostly from graft donor cells, obtained 360 days after TCRalphabeta/CD19-depleted stem cell transplant. These receptors all come from a boy under three years old who had a stem cell transplant for Wiskott-Aldrich syndrome, so the T cells may come from the graft donor. CDR3s include the opening cysteine and the closing phenylalanine or tryptophan. A D gene is named only where the DNA matches it firmly. Only some rows state a clone size, as once, few, many or a class for expanded clones.

>TRBD2|TRBJ2-7|-|TRBV29-1
CSVGVSGSLNAQYF
TGCAGCGTTGGAGTGAGCGGGAGTTTGAACGCGCAGTACTTC
>-|TRBJ2-1|many|TRBV7-9
CASSPGGPYNEQFF
TGTGCCAGCAGCCCCGGGGGCCCTTACAATGAGCAGTTCTTC
>TRBD2|TRBJ2-4|-|TRBV20-1
CSARDPGAGDGNIQYF
TGCAGTGCTAGAGATCCGGGAGCGGGAGATGGAAACATTCAGTACTTC
>-|TRBJ2-3|-|TRBV10-2
CASRPLGTELTDTQYF
TGCGCCAGCAGACCGCTCGGGACTGAACTCACAGATACGCAGTATTTT
>-|TRBJ2-4|-|TRBV27
CATGTPENIQYF
TGTGCCACCGGGACTCCCGAAAACATTCAGTACTTC
>-|TRBJ2-1|many|TRBV9
CASSTGSGFYNEQFF
TGTGCCAGCAGCACAGGGAGCGGATTCTACAATGAGCAGTTCTTC
>-|TRBJ2-1|few|TRBV6-2/TRBV6-3
CASSFAGPYNEQFF
TGTGCCAGCAGTTTTGCAGGGCCCTACAATGAGCAGTTCTTC
>-|TRBJ2-5|-|TRBV12-3/TRBV12-4
CASSVLPETQYF
TGTGCCAGCAGCGTCCTACCGGAGACCCAGTACTTC
>-|TRBJ2-7|-|TRBV15
CATSRGGDSYEQYF
TGTGCCACCAGCAGAGGGGGTGATAGCTACGAGCAGTACTTC
>-|TRBJ2-7|few|TRBV5-5
CASSYNWGVGYEQYF
TGTGCCAGCAGCTACAATTGGGGAGTAGGCTACGAGCAGTACTTC
>-|TRBJ2-1|-|TRBV2
CASSEAIVVPLWNEQFF
TGTGCCAGCAGTGAGGCCATTGTAGTCCCCCTATGGAATGAGCAGTTCTTC
>-|TRBJ2-7|few|TRBV5-1
CASHPWRAFSYEQYF
TGCGCCAGCCACCCGTGGAGGGCCTTCTCCTACGAGCAGTACTTC
>TRBD1|TRBJ2-5|-|TRBV20-1
CSARTTGRETQYF
TGCAGTGCTAGGACGACAGGGAGAGAGACCCAGTACTTC
>TRBD1|TRBJ1-2|few|TRBV2
CALLRDSSIRGYTF
TGTGCCCTTCTACGGGACAGTTCTATTCGTGGCTACACCTTC
>TRBD1|TRBJ2-3|many|TRBV7-9
CASSFGTGGDTQYF
TGTGCCAGCAGCTTCGGGACAGGGGGAGATACGCAGTATTTT
>TRBD1|TRBJ2-7|-|TRBV10-3
CASSAPGQGFEQYF
TGTGCCTCCTCAGCCCCGGGACAGGGGTTCGAGCAGTACTTC
>-|TRBJ1-4|few|TRBV5-1
CASSLKGATNEKLFF
TGCGCCAGCAGCTTGAAAGGAGCAACTAATGAAAAACTGTTTTTT
>-|TRBJ1-4|-|TRBV6-1
CASRGQWNEKLFF
TGTGCCAGCAGAGGACAGTGGAATGAAAAACTGTTTTTT
>TRBD2|TRBJ2-1|many|TRBV6-5
CASSYLAGVSNEQFF
TGTGCCAGCAGTTACTTAGCGGGAGTAAGTAATGAGCAGTTCTTC
>-|TRBJ2-1|-|TRBV4-3
CASSWRKGDLCQFF
TGCGCCAGCAGCTGGCGGAAGGGGGACTTGTGTCAGTTCTTC
>TRBD1|TRBJ2-7|few|TRBV6-5
CASSSTRDRGLIF
TGTGCCAGCAGTTCCACCCGGGACAGGGGACTGATCTTC
>-|TRBJ2-3|-|TRBV28
CASSFVAWKDTQYF
TGTGCCAGCAGTTTTGTAGCGTGGAAAGATACGCAGTATTTT